Listed below are T cell receptor beta chains from one sample, sequenced in a study of CD8+ T cells in alopecia areata. Repertoires were generated with immunoSEQ multiplex PCR, while TCRdb's copy carries only in-frame clones and drops some. The table has roughly 180,000 clones, approximately 60% seen once. The input for sequencing was CD4+ T cells sorted from blood, taken at week 4, from a patient treated with tofacitinib. All receptors derive from a human donor with alopecia areata. CDR3s include the opening cysteine and the closing phenylalanine or tryptophan. The D gene is left open where the match is weak. Size tells how often a clone was seen (once, few, many) or the class of an expanded clone, and some rows leave it out.

D,J,size,V,CDR3,DNA
-,TRBJ2-5,-,TRBV18,CASSPPSTPGETQYF,TGTGCCAGCTCACCACCCTCGACCCCCGGGGAGACCCAGTACTTC
-,TRBJ1-2,-,TRBV9,CASSATRGYTF,TGTGCCAGCAGCGCGACGAGGGGCTACACCTTC
TRBD2,TRBJ2-3,-,TRBV7-3,CASSQLSGGSTDTQYF,TGTGCCAGCAGCCAGCTGAGCGGGGGAAGCACAGATACGCAGTATTTT
-,TRBJ2-5,-,TRBV15,CATSRDKGTARETQYF,TGTGCCACCAGCAGAGATAAGGGGACGGCGCGGGAGACCCAGTACTTC
-,TRBJ2-7,-,TRBV30,CAWARQAGSYEQYF,TGTGCCTGGGCCCGACAGGCTGGCTCCTACGAGCAGTACTTC
TRBD1,TRBJ2-1,-,TRBV30,CAWRETGQGVYNEQFF,TGTGCCTGGAGGGAAACGGGACAGGGGGTTTACAATGAGCAGTTCTTC
-,TRBJ1-5,-,TRBV4-1,CASSQSSTQSFPTFNQPQHF,TGCGCCAGCAGCCAATCATCAACCCAATCATTCCCGACATTCAATCAGCCCCAGCATTTT
TRBD1,TRBJ1-1,-,TRBV29-1,CSVGTGEAFF,TGCAGCGTAGGGACAGGTGAAGCTTTCTTT
-,TRBJ1-2,-,TRBV5-1,CASSPDGSAGYTF,TGCGCCAGCAGCCCTGATGGGTCGGCTGGCTACACCTTC
-,TRBJ1-2,-,TRBV30,CAWAKWGAVDGYTF,TGTGCCTGGGCAAAATGGGGGGCCGTGGATGGCTACACCTTC
-,TRBJ1-1,-,TRBV30,CAWSGFRGTEAFF,TGTGCCTGGAGTGGGTTCAGGGGAACTGAAGCTTTCTTT
-,TRBJ2-5,few,TRBV21-1,CASSKGEETQYF,TGTGCCAGCAGCAAAGGGGAAGAGACCCAGTACTTC
-,TRBJ1-5,once,TRBV30,CAWSGERGQPQHF,TGTGCCTGGAGTGGGGAACGCGGTCAGCCCCAGCATTTT
-,TRBJ1-1,-,TRBV29-1,CSGTEGVGTEAFF,TGCAGCGGAACGGAGGGGGTTGGCACTGAAGCTTTCTTT